This T cell receptor beta chain appears in the sequencing data of a study of read filtering for tumor transcriptome and immune sequencing. Turning to the study itself: Mean patient age was around 66 years, range roughly 40 to 80; around 17 male, roughly 14 female. After DNase treatment, RNA was made into whole-transcriptome libraries. IR-seq gave about 3.5 to 10.27 million TCR reads per sample; RNA-seq gave about 80 to 1273.

There are 15 residues in the CDR3. Germline loops: CDR1 KGHSH, CDR2 LQKENI. Trimming removed 5 bases from V and 3 bases from J, with 13 bases in between. Study-level results: Around 80% of IR-seq clonotypes had a single read, yet these held roughly 3.3% of reads.

From approximately 400 ng of RNA, a library with molecular barcoded alpha/delta and beta/gamma adaptors was made. TCRdb passed the reads through MiXCR, listing each CDR3 protein once. The sample shows tens of thousands of distinct CDR3 sequences, roughly 21% of them seen only once. This clonotype was found many times. Its matching antigen is unknown. Sample: a population of CD138-negative cells sorted from bone marrow. The TCR was taken from a donor at least 40 years old with multiple myeloma. The chain links TRBV18 to TRBJ2-2; D assignment may be TRBD1 or TRBD2 (5 bases each). The CDR3 loop is CASSNRRGDTGELFF. CDR3 in DNA: TGTGCCAGCTCAAACAGGAGAGGGGACACCGGGGAGCTGTTTTTT.